One sample yielded the 28 T cell receptor beta chains listed below, sequenced in a study of cytomegalovirus exposure and HLA in healthy donors (dated by TCRdb to the late 2010s). Libraries were constructed by the immunoSEQ multiplex PCR assay. TCRdb holds this immuneACCESS table with in-frame rearrangements only. Some clones are missing; in checked studies, unresolved V genes explain under half, and the rest has no known cause. The sample table holds 250,000 to 350,000 clones, of which roughly 88% were seen once. The ten most abundant clones make up about 0.9% of the sample. Sequences were obtained from PBMCs. The receptors were gathered from a woman aged 18 to 35 in good health and CMV-seronegative.

This clone has a single count. This chain uses TRBV13 with TRBJ1-1; 8 bases match TRBD1. This CDR3 has 14 residues. CDR1 PRHDT and CDR2 FYEKMQ come from the germline V gene (reference sequence). Unmatched junction bases numbered 5, after V lost 6 bases and J lost 2 bases. CDR3 loop: CASSGQGVNTEAFF. The CDR3 DNA reads as TGTGCCAGCAGTGGACAGGGCGTCAACACTGAAGCTTTCTTT.

The CDR3 DNA reads as TGTGCCAGCAGCCCTTGGGACAGAACAATCCAGGGCGGCTACACCTTC. It encodes CASSPWDRTIQGGYTF. The chain combines TRBV9 with TRBJ1-2; 7 nucleotides line up with TRBD1. Per the germline V gene, CDR1 is SGDLS and CDR2 is YYNGEE. The CDR3 length is 16 residues. After removal of 4 bases from V and 8 bases from J, the junction contained 17 bases not matched to a gene. Supplemented by reference TRBV9 and TRBJ1-2, the full variable domain reads DSGVTQTPKHLITATGQRVTLRCSPRSGDLSVYWYQQSLDQGLQFLIQYYNGEERAKGNILERFSAQQFPDLHSELNLSSLELGDSALYFCASSPWDRTIQGGYTFGSGTRLTVV.

The rearrangement uses TRBV7-6 and TRBJ2-7; TRBD1 aligns across 7 bases. J gave up 4 bases and V 4 bases, and 7 bases lay outside the gene matches. Germline-derived CDR1 and CDR2 are SGHVS and FNYEAQ. The CDR3 length is 14 residues. The CDR3 spells CASSSTGELYEQYF. In DNA, the CDR3 is TGTGCCAGCAGCTCCACAGGGGAACTTTACGAGCAGTACTTC.

This chain connects TRBV29-1 to TRBJ2-5; 12 positions match TRBD1. V trimming: 6 bases; J trimming: 5 bases; junction bases outside the gene matches: 16. The CDR3 runs to 17 residues. Germline CDR1 and CDR2: SQVTM and ANQGSEA. CDR3 protein: CSVRGTGGTMLGETQYF. In DNA form, the CDR3 reads TGCAGCGTGAGGGGGACAGGGGGCACCATGCTCGGCGAGACCCAGTACTTC.

The chain uses TRBV5-1 and TRBJ2-2, with TRBD2 as a possible D gene (5 bases). CDR1 is SGHRS, CDR2 YFSETQ, per germline. CDR3 length: 15 residues. Trimming shortened V by 1 base and J by 9 bases, and 16 bases separated the two germline ends. The CDR3 protein is CASSLSLTMARELFF. CDR3 sequence (DNA): TGCGCCAGCAGCTTGTCTCTGACTATGGCCAGGGAGCTGTTTTTT.

The CDR3 nucleotides are TGTGCCAGCTCACCTCAGGGGGGTCAAGAGACCCAGTACTTC. Translating gives CASSPQGGQETQYF. The genes are TRBV18 and TRBJ2-5, with D possibly being TRBD1 (7 bases). Germline loops: CDR1 KGHSH, CDR2 LQKENI. Deletions cut 3 bases from V and 2 bases from J, with 10 bases between. The CDR3 totals 14 residues.

J is TRBJ2-1 and V is TRBV6-4; D is unresolved. The germline V gene has CDR1 MRHNA and CDR2 SNTAGT. The CDR3 runs 15 residues. V was clipped by 0 bases and J by 3 bases, with 9 bases between them. CDR3 in DNA: TGTGCCAGCAGTGACTCGGGTGGAGACTACAATGAGCAGTTCTTC. This sequence encodes CASSDSGGDYNEQFF.

This chain links TRBV21-1 with TRBJ2-7; TRBD2, the table's D call, was not compared with the DNA. TRBV21-1 is an annotated pseudogene. This CDR3 is 17 amino acids long. The CDR3 loop reads CASSTLPTSGNNLVQYF. For the CDR3, the DNA is TGTGCCAGCAGCACCCTTCCGACTAGCGGGAATAATCTTGTGCAGTACTTC.

The chain combines TRBV5-1 with TRBJ2-1; 7 bases fit TRBD1. Germline V gene data show CDR1 as SGHRS and CDR2 as YFSETQ. J lost 1 base, V lost 4 bases, and 8 bases had no gene match. This CDR3 contains 16 residues. The CDR3 protein is CASSHPAGGSYNEQFF. In nucleotides, the CDR3 is TGCGCCAGCAGCCACCCCGCAGGGGGATCCTACAATGAGCAGTTCTTC.

The rearrangement links TRBV21-1 to TRBJ2-1; the tabulated D call, TRBD2, remains unverified against the DNA. TRBV21-1 is described as a pseudogene. CDR3 size: 15 residues. The CDR3 DNA is TGTGCCAGCAGCAATACCCAGCGGGACTACAATGAGCAGTTCTTC. This gives the protein CASSNTQRDYNEQFF.

This chain uses TRBV9 with TRBJ2-7, with D perhaps TRBD1 (6 bases). Trimming removed 0 bases at V and 6 bases at J, with 13 bases between. This CDR3 contains 14 residues. Germline V gene data show CDR1 as SGDLS and CDR2 as YYNGEE. The CDR3 region is CASSVGGRAPEQYF. The CDR3 DNA follows: TGTGCCAGCAGCGTAGGGGGGCGGGCCCCCGAGCAGTACTTC.

This clone was counted only a few times. This rearrangement joins TRBV10-3 to TRBJ1-2; TRBD1 might be the D (5 bases). CDR3 length: 14 amino acids. CDR1 and CDR2 from the germline V gene are ENHRY and SYGVKD. V lost 2 bases, J lost 6 bases, and 13 bases lay in between. The CDR3 coding sequence is TGTGCCATCAGTGAGGTGACAGCTGAGGATGGCTACACCTTC. It is translated as CAISEVTAEDGYTF.

In its sample, this clone was seen once. The chain has TRBV27 and TRBJ1-1, with 12 bases that match TRBD1. With V trimmed by 4 bases and J by 6 bases, 6 bases remained unmatched. CDR1 and CDR2 (germline): MNHEY, SMNVEV (reference sequence). The CDR3 contains 15 residues. In nucleotides, the CDR3 is TGTGCCAGCAGTTCACAGGGACAGGGGGCTGCTGAAGCTTTCTTT. It is translated as CASSSQGQGAAEAFF.

The V call is TRBV7-9, the J call TRBJ2-7; tentatively, D is TRBD1 (6 bases). Trimming removed 8 bases at V and 3 bases at J, with 14 bases between. Germline V lookup: CDR1 SEHNR, CDR2 FQNEAQ (reference sequence). CDR3 size: 13 residues. CDR3 bases: TGTGCCAGCCGCGGTCAGGGGTACTACGAGCAGTACTTC. Encoded protein: CASRGQGYYEQYF.

This rearrangement joins TRBV7-8 to TRBJ2-4; TRBD1 might be the D (6 bases). Trimming took off 5 bases at V and 0 bases at J, with 14 bases between the two ends. The CDR3 length is 16 residues. The V gene's germline CDR1 is SGHVS and CDR2 FQNEAQ. CDR3 in amino acids: CASSPDRSLAKNIQYF. CDR3 bases: TGTGCCAGCAGCCCCGACAGGTCACTAGCCAAAAACATTCAGTACTTC. Variable domain in full (rest from reference TRBV7-8 and TRBJ2-4): GAGVSQSPRYKVAKRGQDVALRCDPISGHVSLFWYQQALGQGPEFLTYFQNEAQLDKSGLPSDRFFAERPEGSVSTLKIQRTQQEDSAVYLCASSPDRSLAKNIQYFGAGTRLSVL.

The chain is built from TRBV28 and TRBJ2-7; 9 bases align to TRBD2. CDR1 is MDHEN, CDR2 SYDVKM, per germline. The V gene end was trimmed by 5 bases and the J gene end by 6 bases; junction bases not matched to a gene: 8. The CDR3 loop spans 14 amino acids. The CDR3 coding sequence is TGTGCCAGCAGTCTGGGGACTAGCTATGGCGAGCAGTACTTC. Translating it yields CASSLGTSYGEQYF.

This clone was recorded only once. The J gene is TRBJ2-1, the V gene TRBV6-6, with TRBD2 as a possible D gene (7 bases). The CDR3 contains 15 residues. Germline CDR1 reads MNHNY; CDR2 reads SVGAGI (reference sequence). Trimming cost V 6 bases and J 6 bases, with 18 bases left between them. CDR3 loop: CASSMGGGWSNEQFF. The CDR3 coding sequence is TGTGCCAGCAGCATGGGGGGGGGCTGGAGCAATGAGCAGTTCTTC.

This clone is a singleton in its sample. The rearrangement links TRBV4-3 to TRBJ1-1; no definite D call. Deletions cut 0 bases from V and 1 base from J, with 9 bases between. From germline, CDR1 is LGHNA and CDR2 YSLEER. This CDR3 spans 15 amino acids. CDR3 coding DNA: TGCGCCAGCAGCCAAGATCTCCCAGGGAACACTGAAGCTTTCTTT. This encodes CASSQDLPGNTEAFF.

The CDR3 here is CASSHPPNGQGAGANEKLFF. In nucleotides, the CDR3 is TGTGCCAGCAGCCATCCCCCAAACGGGCAGGGGGCAGGGGCTAATGAAAAACTGTTTTTT. The genes are TRBV4-2 and TRBJ1-4, with 8 bases identical to TRBD1. After removal of 3 bases from V and 3 bases from J, the junction contained 18 bases not matched to a gene. Per the germline V gene, CDR1 is LGHNA and CDR2 is YNFKEQ. The length of the CDR3 is 20 residues.

A remark on this clone: A junction boundary mismatches the germline segment, possibly from a read error. The gene calls are TRBV7-7 and TRBJ2-6; 8 positions agree with TRBD1. The CDR3 is 16 amino acids. The germline gives CDR1 SSHAT, CDR2 FNYEAQ (reference sequence). CDR3 sequence reads: CASSPGQGSGANVLTF. CDR3 nucleotides: TGTGCTAGCAGCCCCGGACAGGGCTCTGGGGCCAACGTCCTGACTTTC. Full variable domain (missing parts from reference TRBV7-7 and TRBJ2-6): GAGVSQSPRYKVTKRGQDVTLRCDPISSHATLYWYQQALGQGPEFLTYFNYEAQPDKSGLPSDRFSAERPEGSISTLTIQRTEQRDSAMYRCASSPGQGSGANVLTFGAGSRLTVL.

J is TRBJ2-7 and V is TRBV18, with 9 bases identical to TRBD2. The ends lost 6 bases at V and 1 base at J; junction bases unmatched: 19. Per the germline V gene, CDR1 is KGHSH and CDR2 is LQKENI. The CDR3 totals 19 residues. CDR3 nucleotides: TGTGCCAGCTCTGCCATCCCTTTAGCGGGAGTGGATGGGTCCTACGAGCAGTACTTC. It codes for CASSAIPLAGVDGSYEQYF.

This chain connects TRBV28 to TRBJ2-7, with 9 bases lining up with TRBD1. V lost 6 bases, J lost 0 bases, and 3 bases stayed unmatched. Germline CDR1 is MDHEN and CDR2 is SYDVKM. The CDR3 is 14 amino acids. Here the CDR3 reads CASSRDRASYEQYF. The CDR3, as DNA: TGTGCCAGCAGCCGGGACAGGGCCTCCTACGAGCAGTACTTC.

The chain combines TRBV28 with TRBJ1-5; 11 bases map to TRBD1. Germline values: CDR1 MDHEN, CDR2 SYDVKM. V dropped 6 bases and J dropped 6; count of bases not matched to a gene: 7. This CDR3 is built from 15 residues. CDR3 sequence (DNA): TGTGCCAGCAGCTTGGGACAGGGGGAGTCTCAGCCCCAGCATTTT. This gives the protein CASSLGQGESQPQHF.

Only one count was recorded for this clone. The V and J genes are TRBV13 and TRBJ1-1; tentatively, D is TRBD1 (6 bases). V lost 2 bases and J lost 5, with 15 bases in between. CDR1 and CDR2 from the germline V gene are PRHDT and FYEKMQ (reference sequence). This CDR3 contains 15 residues. This CDR3 is CASSLMGGQRTEAFF. In DNA form, the CDR3 reads TGTGCCAGCAGCTTAATGGGGGGGCAAAGAACTGAAGCTTTCTTT.

V and J are TRBV27 and TRBJ2-3; D ambiguous. Trimming cost V 6 bases and J 5 bases, with 12 bases left between them. Germline loops: CDR1 MNHEY, CDR2 SMNVEV (reference sequence). The CDR3 sequence is 13 residues long. For the CDR3, the DNA is TGTGCCAGCAGCCCATATGCAGTAGATACGCAGTATTTT. Encoded protein: CASSPYAVDTQYF.

The chain combines TRBV7-9 with TRBJ1-3; D is perhaps TRBD1 (6 bases). The ends were cut back, 5 bases at V and 7 bases at J, with 12 bases in the middle. The CDR3 is 13 residues long. The germline CDR1 and CDR2 sequences are SEHNR and FQNEAQ (reference sequence). The CDR3 is CASSPGQRNTIYF. The DNA for the CDR3 is TGTGCCAGCAGCCCGGGACAAAGGAACACCATATATTTT. The full variable domain, rest sourced from reference TRBV7-9 and TRBJ1-3, is DTGVSQNPRHKITKRGQNVTFRCDPISEHNRLYWYRQTLGQGPEFLTYFQNEAQLEKSRLLSDRFSAERPKGSFSTLEIQRTEQGDSAMYLCASSPGQRNTIYFGEGSWLTVV.

This chain connects TRBV19 to TRBJ2-7, with 7 bases fitting TRBD2. J lost 2 bases, V lost 7 bases, and 8 bases had no gene match. Germline V gene data show CDR1 as LNHDA and CDR2 as SQIVND (reference sequence). The CDR3 spans 14 residues. The CDR3 here is CASTSSGGAYEQYF. The CDR3 DNA follows: TGTGCCAGTACCTCTAGCGGAGGCGCCTACGAGCAGTACTTC.

This clone was seen once. The rearrangement links TRBV7-9 to TRBJ2-1, with D possibly being TRBD1 (6 bases). V was clipped by 5 bases and J by 5 bases, with 19 bases between them. Germline loops: CDR1 SEHNR, CDR2 FQNEAQ (reference sequence). The CDR3 is 16 amino acids. The CDR3 DNA reads TGTGCCAGCAGCCTACTTTGGGCAGGGGCAAACAATGAGCAGTTCTTC. Encoded protein: CASSLLWAGANNEQFF.